These 20 T cell receptor beta chains came from one sample sequenced in a study of blood T cell repertoires in COVID-19. Profiling relied on immunoSEQ multiplex PCR, and the TCRdb table lists in-frame clones only, not all of them. The sample lists 100,000 to 150,000 clones, approximately 81% occurring once. What was sequenced was peripheral blood. Receptors were obtained from a man in his forties or fifties with active or convalescent COVID-19.

This chain connects TRBV7-9 to TRBJ2-1, with TRBD2 matching 9 bases. CDR1 is SEHNR, CDR2 FQNEAQ, per germline (reference sequence). This CDR3 comprises 15 residues. V was clipped by 4 bases and J by 6 bases; unmatched bases: 7. The CDR3 DNA is TGTGCCAGCAGCTCGACAGCGGGAGGTGGCAATGAGCAGTTCTTC. Residues: CASSSTAGGGNEQFF.

The rearrangement links TRBV21-1 to TRBJ2-1; TRBD2, the table's D call, lacks a check against the DNA. TRBV21-1 is flagged as a pseudogene. CDR3 length equals 13 residues. As DNA, the CDR3 is TGTGCCAGCAGCACCCTTAGCGGGCCTATACAGTTCTTC. Translation: CASSTLSGPIQFF.

The chain recombines TRBV6-6 with TRBJ2-7; 8 bases fit TRBD1. V gave up 7 bases and J gave up 0 bases; unmatched junction bases: 5. In germline, CDR1 is MNHNY, CDR2 SVGAGI (reference sequence). This CDR3 is 14 amino acids long. CDR3: CASTQGAISYEQYF. CDR3 bases: TGTGCCAGCACCCAGGGGGCCATCTCCTACGAGCAGTACTTC.

This chain joins TRBV2 and TRBJ1-6; a possible D gene is TRBD1 (6 bases). The ends were cut back, 6 bases at V and 5 bases at J, with 14 bases in the middle. In germline, CDR1 is SNHLY, CDR2 FYNNEI. The CDR3 consists of 15 residues. In DNA form, the CDR3 reads TGTGCCAGCAGCCCCGGGGGGCTCAATAATTCACCCCTCCACTTT. Translation gives CASSPGGLNNSPLHF.

The gene calls are TRBV9 and TRBJ1-5; weak D call: TRBD1 (5 bases). Trimming removed 2 bases from V and 3 bases from J, with 12 bases in between. This CDR3 has 15 residues. From germline, CDR1 is SGDLS and CDR2 YYNGEE. The CDR3 is CASSVEGRDNQPQHF. Written as DNA, the CDR3 is TGTGCCAGCAGCGTGGAGGGCAGGGACAATCAGCCCCAGCATTTT.

The chain combines TRBV18 with TRBJ1-2; 7 nucleotides line up with TRBD1. The V gene's germline CDR1 is KGHSH and CDR2 LQKENI. The CDR3 is 15 amino acids. V lost 4 bases to trimming and J lost 2 bases; unmatched junction nucleotides: 7. The CDR3 region is CASSHRDSSNYGYTF. CDR3 nucleotides: TGTGCCAGCTCACACCGGGACAGCTCGAACTATGGCTACACCTTC.

The rearrangement joins TRBV12-5 to TRBJ2-2; TRBD2 agrees at 11 bases. This CDR3 has 18 amino acids. V shed 2 bases and J 5 bases; nucleotides not matched to a gene: 10. The germline V gene has CDR1 LGHNT and CDR2 FRNRAP. CDR3 sequence reads: CASGLTQIAGGRTGELFF. The CDR3 DNA follows: TGTGCTAGTGGTTTGACACAGATAGCGGGGGGGCGTACCGGGGAGCTGTTTTTT.

This clone was counted only a few times. The chain recombines TRBV5-4 with TRBJ1-2; 9 bases map to TRBD1. The CDR3 sequence is 14 residues long. V dropped 5 bases and J dropped 5; count of bases not matched to a gene: 7. CDR1 and CDR2 from the germline V gene are SGHNT and YYREEE (reference sequence). The CDR3 loop is CASSRDREIYGYTF. CDR3 nucleotide sequence: TGTGCCAGCAGTAGGGACAGGGAAATATATGGCTACACCTTC.

The rearrangement joins TRBV5-3 to TRBJ1-5, with a possible D match to TRBD1 (5 bases). TRBV5-3 is an ORF for which the function is uncertain. The CDR3 sequence is 16 residues long. V lost 6 bases to trimming and J lost 0 bases, with 16 bases between them. This chain's CDR3 is CARTSVGRYSNQPQHF. The CDR3 nucleotides are TGTGCCAGAACCTCAGTGGGGCGATATAGCAATCAGCCCCAGCATTTT.

The sample holds one count of this clone. V gene TRBV6-2 or TRBV6-3 combines with J gene TRBJ1-5, with TRBD1 matching 8 bases. The CDR3 has 17 residues. Germline values: CDR1 MNHEY, CDR2 SVGEGT. J gave up 5 bases and V 5 bases, and 14 bases lay outside the gene matches. CDR3 in amino acids: CASSPGTGGTRDQPQHF. The CDR3 DNA reads as TGTGCCAGCAGTCCCGGGACAGGAGGTACCCGCGATCAGCCCCAGCATTTT.

This clone has a single count. The chain has TRBV24-1 and TRBJ1-3; TRBD1 agrees at 7 bases. The CDR3 covers 12 residues. Germline loops: CDR1 KGHDR, CDR2 SFDVKD. V was clipped by 10 bases and J by 4 bases; unmatched bases: 3. CDR3 sequence reads: CATTGTGNTIYF. The CDR3 nucleotides read TGTGCCACGACAGGGACAGGAAACACCATATATTTT.

This sequence joins TRBV5-1 and TRBJ2-1; possible D gene TRBD2, 5 bases. There are 16 residues in the CDR3. V lost 0 bases to trimming and J lost 15 bases, with 25 bases between them. Germline loops: CDR1 SGHRS, CDR2 YFSETQ. CDR3 nucleotide sequence: TGCGCCAGCAGCTTGGTAGGCGGCGAGTTCCCCGGGGATGGGTTCTTC. Amino acids: CASSLVGGEFPGDGFF.

The rearrangement joins TRBV7-6 to TRBJ1-3, with D tentatively TRBD1 (5 bases). Trimming removed 8 bases at V and 2 bases at J, with 10 bases between. Germline CDR1 SGHVS, CDR2 FNYEAQ. This CDR3 is built from 13 residues. CDR3 sequence: CASQGRTGNTIYF. The DNA of the CDR3 is TGTGCCAGCCAGGGAAGGACTGGAAACACCATATATTTT.

The chain carries TRBV30 and TRBJ2-1, with 7 bases identical to TRBD1. Losses at the gene ends were 5 bases for V and 1 base for J; bases not matched to a gene: 11. Germline V gene data show CDR1 as GTSNPN and CDR2 as SVGIG (reference sequence). The CDR3 runs to 16 residues. The DNA for the CDR3 is TGTGCCTGGGGAAGTAAGAGGACAGGTTCCTACAATGAGCAGTTCTTC. Its translation: CAWGSKRTGSYNEQFF. The full variable domain, with the rest looked up from reference TRBV30 and TRBJ2-1, is SQTIHQWPATLVQPVGSPLSLECTVEGTSNPNLYWYRQAAGRGLQLLFYSVGIGQISSEVPQNLSASRPQDRQFILSSKKLLLSDSGFYLCAWGSKRTGSYNEQFFGPGTRLTVL.

The chain combines TRBV12-3 or TRBV12-4 with TRBJ1-1; D is undetermined. The CDR3 spans 11 residues. Deletions cut 6 bases from V and 8 bases from J, with 10 bases between. The chain's CDR3 is CASRHGEEAFF. In nucleotides, the CDR3 is TGTGCCAGCAGGCACGGGGAGGAAGCTTTCTTT.

This CDR3 is CASSALAGGQSEQFF. CDR3 coding DNA: TGTGCCAGCAGCGCACTAGCGGGGGGGCAAAGTGAGCAGTTCTTC. V and J are TRBV9 and TRBJ2-1; 13 bases fit TRBD2. Trimming cost V 3 bases and J 9 bases; bases outside gene matches: 6. Germline V gene sequence: CDR1 SGDLS, CDR2 YYNGEE. The CDR3 has 15 residues.

The rearrangement joins TRBV19 to TRBJ1-2; 8 bases map to TRBD1. The length of the CDR3 is 17 residues. V shed 3 bases and J 4 bases; nucleotides not matched to a gene: 13. CDR1 is LNHDA, CDR2 SQIVND, per germline (reference sequence). The CDR3 DNA reads as TGTGCCAGTAGTATTTGGGACAGGACCACCTCAGGCTATGGCTACACCTTC. As protein: CASSIWDRTTSGYGYTF.

V and J are TRBV27 and TRBJ2-1; 8 bases agree with TRBD2. Germline CDR1 reads MNHEY; CDR2 reads SMNVEV (reference sequence). V shed 5 bases, J shed 0 bases, and the junction held 6 bases outside the gene matches. The CDR3 sequence is 16 residues long. The chain's CDR3 is CASSPRSGSSYNEQFF. Written as DNA, the CDR3 is TGTGCCAGCAGTCCGCGGAGCGGGAGCTCCTACAATGAGCAGTTCTTC.

The chain uses TRBV29-1 and TRBJ1-2, with a possible D match to TRBD1 (5 bases). The CDR3 spans 14 residues. The V end was cut by 6 bases, the J end by 3 bases, with 17 bases between. Germline CDR1 SQVTM, CDR2 ANQGSEA. CDR3 loop: CSVGWGGADYGYTF. Here the CDR3 DNA reads TGCAGCGTAGGGTGGGGTGGGGCTGACTATGGCTACACCTTC.

The V call is TRBV7-2, the J call TRBJ2-3; 7 bases fit TRBD2. Germline CDR1 is SGHTA and CDR2 is FQGNSA. The CDR3 spans 17 residues. V shed 2 bases and J 0 bases; nucleotides not matched to a gene: 8. CDR3 coding DNA: TGTGCCAGCAGCTTATATGAGTCGGGGGGTAGCACAGATACGCAGTATTTT. Its translation: CASSLYESGGSTDTQYF.